A single sample is the source of the 6 T cell receptor beta chains below, sequenced in a study of cytomegalovirus exposure and HLA in healthy donors. 13 Jbeta primers and 60 Vbeta primers were used for the PCR. Libraries were prepared by immunoSEQ multiplex PCR; TCRdb keeps only in-frame clonotypes and omits some of them. The table has about 180,000 clones, about three quarters seen once. Sequencing used PBMCs. The receptors come from a woman in her 30s in good health and CMV-seropositive.

The chain links TRBV14 to TRBJ2-1; TRBD1 matches 9 bases. The CDR3 runs to 16 residues. Germline CDR1 and CDR2: SGHDN and FVKESK. V was clipped by 4 bases and J by 4 bases; unmatched bases: 8. In DNA form, the CDR3 reads TGTGCCAGCAGCCGCCCGAGACAGGGGGGATACAATGAGCAGTTCTTC. This sequence encodes CASSRPRQGGYNEQFF.

This rearrangement joins TRBV5-1 to TRBJ2-7, with a weak D call TRBD1 (5 bases). Germline CDR1 SGHRS, CDR2 YFSETQ. CDR3 length: 13 amino acids. V dropped 4 bases and J dropped 2 bases, with 10 bases sitting between them. This CDR3 reads CASSPRAPYEQYF. The DNA of the CDR3 is TGCGCCAGCAGCCCCAGGGCCCCCTACGAGCAGTACTTC.

The V call is TRBV11-2, the J call TRBJ2-1; TRBD2 matches 10 bases. V shed 6 bases and J 2 bases; nucleotides not matched to a gene: 7. The germline CDR1 and CDR2 sequences are SGHAT and FQNNGV. The CDR3 runs 16 residues. CDR3 region: CASRKTGTSAYNEQFF. The DNA for the CDR3 is TGTGCCAGCAGGAAAACAGGGACTAGCGCCTACAATGAGCAGTTCTTC. The entire variable domain, with the rest obtained from reference TRBV11-2 and TRBJ2-1, is as follows: EAGVAQSPRYKIIEKRQSVAFWCNPISGHATLYWYQQILGQGPKLLIQFQNNGVVDDSQLPKDRFSAERLKGVDSTLKIQPAKLEDSAVYLCASRKTGTSAYNEQFFGPGTRLTVL.

The rearrangement uses TRBV30 and TRBJ1-2; D ambiguous. CDR1 and CDR2 (germline): GTSNPN, SVGIG (reference sequence). The CDR3 sequence is 14 residues long. V shed 0 bases and J shed 7 bases, with 15 bases lying between them. The DNA for the CDR3 is TGTGCCTGGAGTGTAGGAGCCGCCGGCGGTGGCTACACCTTC. Translated, it gives CAWSVGAAGGGYTF.

The chain carries TRBV9 and TRBJ2-7; 9 bases fit TRBD1. Losses at the gene ends were 4 bases for V and 2 bases for J; bases not matched to a gene: 10. The CDR3 is made up of 16 amino acids. Germline CDR1 reads SGDLS; CDR2 reads YYNGEE. For the CDR3, the DNA is TGTGCCAGCAGCCCCCAGGGACAGGGCGGCACCTACGAGCAGTACTTC. Translating gives CASSPQGQGGTYEQYF.

The chain employs TRBV7-8 and TRBJ2-1, with 9 bases aligning to TRBD2. Losses at the gene ends were 8 bases for V and 2 bases for J; bases not matched to a gene: 10. The length of the CDR3 is 16 residues. Germline CDR1 SGHVS, CDR2 FQNEAQ. CDR3 coding DNA: TGTGCCAGCTCCCAGCGGCGGGAGGGGCCCTACAATGAGCAGTTCTTC. Translated: CASSQRREGPYNEQFF.